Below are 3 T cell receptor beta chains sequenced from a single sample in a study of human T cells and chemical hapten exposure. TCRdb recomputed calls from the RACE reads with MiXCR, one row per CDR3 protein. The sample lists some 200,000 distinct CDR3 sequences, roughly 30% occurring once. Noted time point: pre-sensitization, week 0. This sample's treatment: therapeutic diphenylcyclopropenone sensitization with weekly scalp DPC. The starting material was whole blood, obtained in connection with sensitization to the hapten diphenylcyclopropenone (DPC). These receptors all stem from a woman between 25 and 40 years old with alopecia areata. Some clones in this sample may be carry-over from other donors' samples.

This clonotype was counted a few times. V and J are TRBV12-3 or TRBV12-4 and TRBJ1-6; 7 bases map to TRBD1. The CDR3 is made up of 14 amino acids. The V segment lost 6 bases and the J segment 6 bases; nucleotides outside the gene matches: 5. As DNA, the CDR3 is TGTGCCAGCAGGACCGGGACAGCTAATTCACCCCTCCACTTT. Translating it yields CASRTGTANSPLHF.

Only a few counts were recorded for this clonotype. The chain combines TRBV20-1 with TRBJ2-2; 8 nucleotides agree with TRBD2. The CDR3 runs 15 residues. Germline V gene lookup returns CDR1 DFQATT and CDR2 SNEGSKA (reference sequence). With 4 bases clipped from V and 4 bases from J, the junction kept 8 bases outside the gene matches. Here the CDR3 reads CSAKPSGRATGELFF. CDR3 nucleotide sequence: TGCAGTGCTAAACCCAGCGGGAGAGCCACCGGGGAGCTGTTTTTT.

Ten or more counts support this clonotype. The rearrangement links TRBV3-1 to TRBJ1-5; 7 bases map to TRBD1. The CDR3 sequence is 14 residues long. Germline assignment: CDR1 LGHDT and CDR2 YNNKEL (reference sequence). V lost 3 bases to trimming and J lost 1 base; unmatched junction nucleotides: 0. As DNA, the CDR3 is TGTGCCAGCAGCCAGGACAGGAGCAATCAGCCCCAGCATTTT. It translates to CASSQDRSNQPQHF.